This TCR beta chain was captured by sequencing in a study of T cells in Graves' hyperthyroidism and ophthalmopathy. Whole-study context: Peripheral blood was collected at initial diagnosis, before any treatment.

CDR1 SGHAT and CDR2 FQNNGV come from the germline V gene. Trimming took 8 bases from V and 5 from J, leaving 16 bases between them. The CDR3 covers 14 residues. The study's findings and limits: In blood, most of the thyroid clonotypes expanded above 0.001 were also present.

Details on this clonotype: What it binds is unknown.

Amplification yielded TCR beta CDR3 regions, with RNA transcripts as the source. TCR CDR3 underwent first-round RT-PCR with the HTBI primer set. MiXCR was run by TCRdb on the multiplex PCR reads, yielding one entry per CDR3 protein. The sample has 500,000 to 650,000 distinct CDR3 sequences; roughly 14% are singletons. Diagnosis relied on clinical symptoms, serum thyroxine and TRAb, thyroid ultrasound and orbital computed tomography. The PBMCs were sourced from fresh peripheral blood (more than 9 ml). The sequenced material came from blood. The gene calls are TRBV11-2 and TRBJ2-1; D perhaps matches TRBD2 (7 bases). This clonotype was obtained from a woman aged 45-59 years with Graves' ophthalmopathy. This chain's CDR3 is CASETGGRHNEQFF. DNA of the CDR3: TGTGCCAGCGAGACGGGGGGCCGGCACAATGAGCAGTTCTTC.